This T cell receptor beta chain emerged from a study of blood T cell repertoires in COVID-19 (TCRdb year 2020). As for the study more broadly: The collaborator samples originated in the United States, Italy and Spain and spanned the acute and convalescent phases of COVID-19. A freely available public database, intended as a resource for researchers studying the immune response to SARS-CoV-2, is where the repertoires were released. Deeply sampled blood TCRbeta repertoires from subjects exposed to, actively infected with, or recovered from COVID-19 were included in the dataset. The samples were drawn from two sources: the first 160 participants of the ongoing ImmuneRACE study, and over 1,000 subjects contributed by 6 global collaborators. The material from the prospective study consisted of cDNA or gDNA derived from T cells, B-cell-depleted T cells, or PBMCs. Nearly every sample came with metadata listing a de-identified subject ID, COVID-19 status, age in years and sex. Where available, HLA class I and class II types were taken from metadata supplied by the sample provider and were not determined by assay-based typing.

The germline V and J ends show losses of 4 bases and 15 bases respectively, and no gene match explains 12 bases of the junction. The CDR3 spans 13 residues, from the cysteine through the phenylalanine. Of the read, only the CDR3 DNA is kept; its 39 bases are in frame from base 1. From the germline V gene, CDR1 is MNHEY and CDR2 is SVGAGI. The research as a whole found: Clinical and demographic metadata were provided uncurated, with the amount varying by source and participant.

TCRbeta CDR3 regions were amplified from genomic DNA using the immunoSEQ Assay, a bias-controlled multiplex PCR. Turning to the authors' computational methods: Within the assay, amplification of reference gene primers was used to estimate how many nucleated cells each sample contained. To quantify the absolute abundance of each unique TCRbeta CDR3 rearrangement, sequence reads were collapsed and filtered. For each sample, productive Simpson clonality was calculated by taking the square root of Simpson's diversity index across productive rearrangements. TCRdb's version of the immuneACCESS table is confined to in-frame rearrangements and falls short of the full clone set. An unresolved V gene accounts for under half of the shortfall where checked; the remainder is of unknown origin. That table furnishes V, J and clone size, whereas the DNA furnished D and trimming. The sample contains some 460,000 clones, roughly nine tenths of them found a single time. 0.7% of the sample is in the top ten clones.

In the prospective study, participants were roughly 18 to 95 years old, resided in 24 geographic areas of the United States, and were enrolled through a virtual design. In the prospective study, participants were assigned to cohorts based on the clinical history participants reported in a screening survey and a study questionnaire. Recovered participants in ImmuneRACE Cohort 3 were defined by two consecutive negative NP/OP PCR tests, clearance by a healthcare professional, or resolution of symptoms. In the prospective study, whole blood, serum and a nasopharyngeal or oropharyngeal swab were collected from each participant by mobile phlebotomists. Participants in the prospective study had the option to provide additional blood draws and questionnaires over a roughly 2-month period. Before DNA extraction, prospective study blood samples were shipped either frozen or at room temperature. A single count supports this clone. What antigen it recognizes has not been identified. No much larger clonotype is one base removed from it; base qualities were not supplied.

The sequence was obtained from a woman aged 18-29 years who had recovered from COVID-19. Sequenced material: PBMCs or T cells enriched from blood (not recorded which). The rearrangement combines TRBV6-5 with TRBJ2-1; 7 middle bases align to TRBD1. CDR3 loop: CASSSTDRVLGFF. The sequenced DNA: TGTGCCAGCAGTTCCACCGACAGGGTCCTGGGGTTCTTC.